Detailed here is one T cell receptor (beta chain). Its antigen is not identified. The sample originates from a study of cytomegalovirus exposure and HLA in healthy donors. The CDR3 has 14 residues. Germline CDR1 and CDR2: SGHDN and FVKESK. V gave up 4 bases and J gave up 7 bases, with 13 bases separating them. Study-level results: A missense variant in DCLRE1C was later tied to TCR beta V- and J-gene trimming.

PCR primers comprised 60 Vbeta and 13 Jbeta primers. Data came from immunoSEQ multiplex PCR; TCRdb stores just in-frame clones and leaves some out. The sample has about 150,000 clones, approximately 84% seen once. The source of this sequence is a male donor in good health and CMV-seropositive. V is TRBV14 and J is TRBJ1-4; D is perhaps TRBD1 (6 bases). Sequencing used PBMCs. CDR3 bases: TGTGCCAGCAGCCCAACGACAGGAGGTGAAAAACTGTTTTTT. This translates into CASSPTTGGEKLFF.